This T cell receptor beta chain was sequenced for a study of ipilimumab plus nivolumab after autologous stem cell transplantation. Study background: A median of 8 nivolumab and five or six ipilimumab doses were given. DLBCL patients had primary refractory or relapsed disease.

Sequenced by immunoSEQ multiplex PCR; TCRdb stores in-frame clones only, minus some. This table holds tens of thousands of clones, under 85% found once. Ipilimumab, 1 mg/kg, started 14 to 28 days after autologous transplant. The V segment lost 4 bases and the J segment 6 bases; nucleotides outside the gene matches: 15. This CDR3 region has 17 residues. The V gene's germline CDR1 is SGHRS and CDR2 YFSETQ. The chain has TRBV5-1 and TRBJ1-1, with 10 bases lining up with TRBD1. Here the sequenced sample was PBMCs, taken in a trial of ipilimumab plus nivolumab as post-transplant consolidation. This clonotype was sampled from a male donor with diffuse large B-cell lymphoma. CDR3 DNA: TGCGCCAGCAGCCCTAGACAGGGGGCCCTTTCAGCGGCTGAAGCTTTCTTT. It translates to CASSPRQGALSAAEAFF.